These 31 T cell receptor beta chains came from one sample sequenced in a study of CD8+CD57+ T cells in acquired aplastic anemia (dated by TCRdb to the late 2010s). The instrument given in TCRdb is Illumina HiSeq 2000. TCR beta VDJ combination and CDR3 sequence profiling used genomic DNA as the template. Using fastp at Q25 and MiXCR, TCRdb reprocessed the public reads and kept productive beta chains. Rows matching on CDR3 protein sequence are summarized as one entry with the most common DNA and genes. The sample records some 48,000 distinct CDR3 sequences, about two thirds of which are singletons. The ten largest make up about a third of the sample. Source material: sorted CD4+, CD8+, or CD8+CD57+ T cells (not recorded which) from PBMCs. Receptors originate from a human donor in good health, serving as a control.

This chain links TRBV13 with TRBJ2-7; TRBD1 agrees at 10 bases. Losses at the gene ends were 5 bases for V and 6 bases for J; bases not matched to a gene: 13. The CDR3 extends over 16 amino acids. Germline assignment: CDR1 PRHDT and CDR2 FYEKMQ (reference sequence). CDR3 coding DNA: TGTGCCAGCAGCCCCACCCGGACAGGGGGAAATGGCGAGCAGTACTTC. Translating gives CASSPTRTGGNGEQYF.

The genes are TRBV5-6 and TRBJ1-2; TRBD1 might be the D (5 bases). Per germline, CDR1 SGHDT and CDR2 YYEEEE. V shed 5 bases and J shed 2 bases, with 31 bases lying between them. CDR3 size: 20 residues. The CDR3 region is CASRGWQGWTRPQRNYGYTF. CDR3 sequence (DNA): TGTGCCAGCAGAGGGTGGCAGGGATGGACCCGACCCCAGAGGAACTATGGCTACACCTTC.

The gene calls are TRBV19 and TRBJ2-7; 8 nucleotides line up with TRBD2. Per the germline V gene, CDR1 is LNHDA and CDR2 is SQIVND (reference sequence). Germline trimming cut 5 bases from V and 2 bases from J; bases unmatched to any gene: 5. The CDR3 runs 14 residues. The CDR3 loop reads CASSAGGGPYEQYF. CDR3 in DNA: TGTGCCAGTAGTGCAGGCGGGGGGCCCTACGAGCAGTACTTC.

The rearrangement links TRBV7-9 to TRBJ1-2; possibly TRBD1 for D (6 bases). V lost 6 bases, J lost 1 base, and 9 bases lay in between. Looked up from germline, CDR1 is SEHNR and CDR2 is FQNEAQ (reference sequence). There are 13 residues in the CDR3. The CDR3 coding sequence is TGTGCCAGCAGGCAAGGGGGTAACTATGGCTACACCTTC. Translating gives CASRQGGNYGYTF. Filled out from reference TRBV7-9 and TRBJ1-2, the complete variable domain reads DTGVSQNPRHKITKRGQNVTFRCDPISEHNRLYWYRQTLGQGPEFLTYFQNEAQLEKSRLLSDRFSAERPKGSFSTLEIQRTEQGDSAMYLCASRQGGNYGYTFGSGTRLTVV.

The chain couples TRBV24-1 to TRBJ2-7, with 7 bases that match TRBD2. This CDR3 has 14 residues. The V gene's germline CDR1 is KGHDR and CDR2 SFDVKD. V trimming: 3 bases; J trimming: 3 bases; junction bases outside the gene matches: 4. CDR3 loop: CATSDSGELYEQYF. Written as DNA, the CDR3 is TGTGCCACCAGTGATAGCGGGGAACTCTACGAGCAGTACTTC.

This chain's CDR3 is CATSGTGEHQPQHF. In DNA, the CDR3 is TGTGCCACCAGTGGGACGGGAGAACATCAGCCCCAGCATTTT. The chain is built from TRBV24-1 and TRBJ1-5; D not resolved. V was pared by 5 bases and J by 5 bases, with 12 bases between. In germline, CDR1 is KGHDR, CDR2 SFDVKD. The CDR3 extends over 14 amino acids.

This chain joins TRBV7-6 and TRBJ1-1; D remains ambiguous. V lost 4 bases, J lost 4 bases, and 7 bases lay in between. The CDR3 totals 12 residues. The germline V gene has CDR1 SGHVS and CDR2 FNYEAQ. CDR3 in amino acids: CASSSLTTEAFF. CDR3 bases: TGTGCCAGCAGCTCACTGACCACTGAAGCTTTCTTT.

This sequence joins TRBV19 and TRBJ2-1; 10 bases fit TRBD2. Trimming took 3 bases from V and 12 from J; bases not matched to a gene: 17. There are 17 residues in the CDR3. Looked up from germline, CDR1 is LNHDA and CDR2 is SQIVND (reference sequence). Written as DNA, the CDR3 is TGTGCCAGTAGTATCCCTACTCTAGCGGGAGAGACAGATACGCAGTTCTTC. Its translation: CASSIPTLAGETDTQFF.

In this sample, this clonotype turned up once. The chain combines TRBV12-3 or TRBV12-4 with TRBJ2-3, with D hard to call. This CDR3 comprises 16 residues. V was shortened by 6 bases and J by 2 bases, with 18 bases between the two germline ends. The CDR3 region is CASSHIYSENTDTQYF. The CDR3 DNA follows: TGTGCCAGCAGCCACATCTATTCGGAGAACACAGATACGCAGTATTTT.

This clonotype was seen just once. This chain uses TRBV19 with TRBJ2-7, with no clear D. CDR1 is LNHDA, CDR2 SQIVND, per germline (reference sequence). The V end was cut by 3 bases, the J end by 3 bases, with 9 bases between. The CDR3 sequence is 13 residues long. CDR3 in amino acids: CASSIGLLYEQYF. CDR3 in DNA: TGTGCCAGTAGTATCGGTCTTCTCTACGAGCAGTACTTC.

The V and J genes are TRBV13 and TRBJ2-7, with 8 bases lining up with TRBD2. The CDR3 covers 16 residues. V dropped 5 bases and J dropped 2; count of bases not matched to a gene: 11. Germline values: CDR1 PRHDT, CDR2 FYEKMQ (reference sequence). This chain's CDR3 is CASSGDEGREAYEQYF. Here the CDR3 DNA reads TGTGCCAGCAGCGGGGACGAGGGGCGGGAGGCCTACGAGCAGTACTTC.

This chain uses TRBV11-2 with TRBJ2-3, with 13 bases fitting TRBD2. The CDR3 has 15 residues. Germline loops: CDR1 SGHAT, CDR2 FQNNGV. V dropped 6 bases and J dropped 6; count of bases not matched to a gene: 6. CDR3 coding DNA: TGTGCCAGCAGTCCACTAGCGGGGGGGCTGGATACGCAGTATTTT. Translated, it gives CASSPLAGGLDTQYF.

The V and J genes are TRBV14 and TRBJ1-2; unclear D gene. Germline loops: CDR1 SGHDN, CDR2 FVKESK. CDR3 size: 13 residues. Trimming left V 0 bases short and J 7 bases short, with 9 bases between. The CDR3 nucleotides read TGTGCCAGCAGCCAAGATTACATCGGTGGCTACACCTTC. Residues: CASSQDYIGGYTF.

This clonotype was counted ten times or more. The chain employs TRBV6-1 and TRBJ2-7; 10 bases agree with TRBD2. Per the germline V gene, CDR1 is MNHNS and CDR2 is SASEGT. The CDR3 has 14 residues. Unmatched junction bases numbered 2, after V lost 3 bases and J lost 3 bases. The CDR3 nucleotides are TGTGCCAGCAGTGAGACTAGCGGGTACTACGAGCAGTACTTC. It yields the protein CASSETSGYYEQYF.

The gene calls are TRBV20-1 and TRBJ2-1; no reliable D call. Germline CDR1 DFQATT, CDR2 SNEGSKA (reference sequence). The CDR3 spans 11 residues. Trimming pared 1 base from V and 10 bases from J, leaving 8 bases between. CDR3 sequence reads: CSARVVAEQFF. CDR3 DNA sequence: TGCAGTGCTAGAGTTGTGGCCGAGCAGTTCTTC.

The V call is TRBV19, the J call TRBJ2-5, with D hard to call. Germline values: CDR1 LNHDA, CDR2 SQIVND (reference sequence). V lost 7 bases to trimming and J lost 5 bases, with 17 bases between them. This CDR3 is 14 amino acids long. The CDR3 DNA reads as TGTGCCAGTATAGCCCGGCAGGTAGGGGAGACCCAGTACTTC. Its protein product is CASIARQVGETQYF.

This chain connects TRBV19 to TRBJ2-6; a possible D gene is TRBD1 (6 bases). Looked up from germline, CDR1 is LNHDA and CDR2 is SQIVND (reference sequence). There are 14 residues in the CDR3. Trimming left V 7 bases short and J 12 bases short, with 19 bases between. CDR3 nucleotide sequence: TGTGCCAGTACCCGAGAAGGGGACACATCCGTCCTGACTTTC. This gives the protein CASTREGDTSVLTF.

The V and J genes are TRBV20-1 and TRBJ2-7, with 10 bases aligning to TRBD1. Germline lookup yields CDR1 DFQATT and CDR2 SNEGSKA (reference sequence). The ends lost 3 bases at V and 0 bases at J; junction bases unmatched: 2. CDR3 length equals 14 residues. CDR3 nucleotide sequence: TGCAGTGCTAGCCGGGACAGGGGCTCCTACGAGCAGTACTTC. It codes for CSASRDRGSYEQYF.

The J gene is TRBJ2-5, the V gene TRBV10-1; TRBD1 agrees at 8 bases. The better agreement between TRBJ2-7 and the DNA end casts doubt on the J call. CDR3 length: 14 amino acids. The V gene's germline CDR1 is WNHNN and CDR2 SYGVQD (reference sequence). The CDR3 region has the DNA TGCGCCAGCAGTAATACGCAGGACAGGGACGAGCAGTACTTC. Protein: CASSNTQDRDEQYF.

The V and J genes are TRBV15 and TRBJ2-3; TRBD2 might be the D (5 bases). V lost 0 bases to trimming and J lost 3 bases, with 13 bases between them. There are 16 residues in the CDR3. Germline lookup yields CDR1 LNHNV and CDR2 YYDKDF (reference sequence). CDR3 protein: CATSRDRPGGTDTQYF. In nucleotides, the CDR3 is TGTGCCACCAGCAGAGATCGGCCCGGCGGGACAGATACGCAGTATTTT.

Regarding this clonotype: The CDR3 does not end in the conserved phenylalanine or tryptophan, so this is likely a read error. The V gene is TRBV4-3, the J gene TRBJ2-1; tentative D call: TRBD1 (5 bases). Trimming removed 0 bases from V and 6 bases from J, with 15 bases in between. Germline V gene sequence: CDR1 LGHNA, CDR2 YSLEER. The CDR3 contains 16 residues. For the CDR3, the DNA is TGCGCCAGCAGCCAAGATAGGGGATCTCTCCTCAATGAGCAGTTCCTC. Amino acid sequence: CASSQDRGSLLNEQFL.

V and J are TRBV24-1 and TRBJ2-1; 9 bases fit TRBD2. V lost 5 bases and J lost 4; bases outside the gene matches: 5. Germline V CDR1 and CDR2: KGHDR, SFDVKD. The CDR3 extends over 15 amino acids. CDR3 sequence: CATSAEAGGYNEQFF. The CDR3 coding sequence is TGTGCCACCAGTGCGGAGGCGGGAGGGTACAATGAGCAGTTCTTC.

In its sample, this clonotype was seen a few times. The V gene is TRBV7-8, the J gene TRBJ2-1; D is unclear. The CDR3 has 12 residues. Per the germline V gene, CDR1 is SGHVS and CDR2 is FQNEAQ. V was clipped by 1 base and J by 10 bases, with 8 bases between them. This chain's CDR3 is CASSLVSREQFF. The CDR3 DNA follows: TGTGCCAGCAGCTTAGTGTCGCGGGAGCAGTTCTTC.

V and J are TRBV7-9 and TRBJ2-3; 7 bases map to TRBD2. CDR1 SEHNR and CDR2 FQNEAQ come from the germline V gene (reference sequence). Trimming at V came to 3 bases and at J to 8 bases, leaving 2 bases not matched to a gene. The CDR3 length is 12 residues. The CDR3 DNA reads TGTGCCAGCAGCTTGTCGGGGGGTACGCAGTATTTT. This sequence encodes CASSLSGGTQYF.

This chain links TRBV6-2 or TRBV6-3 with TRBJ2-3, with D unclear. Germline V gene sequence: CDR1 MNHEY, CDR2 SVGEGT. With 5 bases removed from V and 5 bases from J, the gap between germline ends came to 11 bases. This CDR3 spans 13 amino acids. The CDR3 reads CASSPPHVDTQYF. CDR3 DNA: TGTGCCAGCAGTCCGCCCCACGTAGATACGCAGTATTTT.

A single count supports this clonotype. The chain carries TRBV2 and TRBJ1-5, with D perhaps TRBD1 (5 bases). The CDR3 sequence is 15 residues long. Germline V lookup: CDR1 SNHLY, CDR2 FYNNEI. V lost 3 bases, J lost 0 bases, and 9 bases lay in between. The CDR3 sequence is CASSEQGISNQPQHF. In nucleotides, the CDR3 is TGTGCCAGCAGTGAGCAGGGAATTAGCAATCAGCCCCAGCATTTT.

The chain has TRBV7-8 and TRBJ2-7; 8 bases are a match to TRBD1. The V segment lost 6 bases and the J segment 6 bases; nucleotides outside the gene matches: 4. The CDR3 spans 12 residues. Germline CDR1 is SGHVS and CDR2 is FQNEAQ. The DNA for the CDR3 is TGTGCCAGCAGATCCACAGGGGGCGAGCAGTACTTC. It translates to CASRSTGGEQYF.

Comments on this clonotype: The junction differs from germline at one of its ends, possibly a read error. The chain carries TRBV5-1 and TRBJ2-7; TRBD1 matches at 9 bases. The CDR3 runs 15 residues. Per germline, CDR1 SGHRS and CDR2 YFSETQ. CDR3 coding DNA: TGCGTCAGCAGCTTGGGGGGGACAGGGAAGTACGAGCAGTACTTC. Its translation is CVSSLGGTGKYEQYF.

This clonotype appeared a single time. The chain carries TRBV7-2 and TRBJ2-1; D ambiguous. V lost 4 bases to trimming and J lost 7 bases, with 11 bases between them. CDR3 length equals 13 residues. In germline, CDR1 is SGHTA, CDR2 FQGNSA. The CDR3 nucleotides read TGTGCCAGCAGCTCACAGAGAACAAATGAGCAGTTCTTC. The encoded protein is CASSSQRTNEQFF.

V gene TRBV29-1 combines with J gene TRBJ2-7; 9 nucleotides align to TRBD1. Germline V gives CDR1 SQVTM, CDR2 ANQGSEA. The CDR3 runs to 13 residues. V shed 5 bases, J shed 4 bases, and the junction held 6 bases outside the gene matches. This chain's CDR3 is CSVPGQGIYEQYF. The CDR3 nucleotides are TGCAGCGTTCCGGGACAGGGTATTTACGAGCAGTACTTC.

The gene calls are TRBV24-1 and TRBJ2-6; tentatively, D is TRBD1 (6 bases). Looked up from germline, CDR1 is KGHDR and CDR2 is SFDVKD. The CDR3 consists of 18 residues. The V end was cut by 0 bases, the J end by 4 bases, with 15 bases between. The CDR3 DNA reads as TGTGCCACCAGTGATTTGACAGGGTTGAGCACCGGGGCCAACGTCCTGACTTTC. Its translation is CATSDLTGLSTGANVLTF.